This TCR beta chain was sequenced in a study of shared clonotypes between healthy human individuals. Study details: Each donor's CD4 naive and CD4 memory cells filled three plates apiece, CD8 naive two, and CD8 memory one.

Details on this clone: Its target is not known.

Study-level points and caveats: Compared with clonotypes that all four donors shared, non-shared clonotypes had lower generation probabilities.

Germline trimming cut 4 bases from V and 5 bases from J; bases unmatched to any gene: 6. The CDR3 sequence is 14 residues long. CDR1 is SGHDT, CDR2 YYEEEE, per germline. Assay used: immunoSEQ multiplex PCR; TCRdb lists only in-frame clones, some missing. The data contain around 2.3 million clones, approximately 94% of them singletons. Sequencing input: naive CD4+ T cells sorted from blood. The sample's subset: CD45RA+ positively selected. The genes are TRBV5-6 and TRBJ2-5, with 9 bases that match TRBD1. This TCR came from a man between 18 and 35 years old in good health. The DNA for the CDR3 is TGTGCCAGCAGCCCACAGGGGGCGAGGGAGACCCAGTACTTC. This translates into CASSPQGARETQYF. The whole variable domain, remainder taken from reference TRBV5-6 and TRBJ2-5, is DAGVTQSPTHLIKTRGQQVTLRCSPKSGHDTVSWYQQALGQGPQFIFQYYEEEERQRGNFPDRFSGHQFPNYSSELNVNALLLGDSALYLCASSPQGARETQYFGPGTRLLVL.